The TCR beta chain under discussion was sequenced for a study of persistence of HIV-infected CD4 T cells. The study's findings and limits: CMV- and Gag-responding cells had lower TCRbeta richness than CD3/CD28-responding cells.

Trimming stripped 5 bases from V and 3 bases from J, with 13 bases between. CDR3 length: 14 residues. Germline V CDR1 and CDR2: MDHEN, SYDVKM. The immunoSEQ assay was version 4, run in survey mode. Produced via immunoSEQ multiplex PCR; TCRdb's table is partial and in-frame only. The table includes just under 20,000 clones, about 84% detected once. Cells were stimulated with CMV-infected fibroblast lysates at about 9.4 ug/mL. Sorting selected CD4+ T cells upregulating both CD40 ligand and CD69. Donors had undetectable plasma HIV-1 RNA, under 50 copies/mL, for 4+ years. Before stimulation, PBMCs underwent CD8+ T cell depletion. In regard to this clone: No antigen is known for it.

The gene calls are TRBV28 and TRBJ1-1; D gene unclear. This specimen consisted of CD4+ T cells sorted from PBMCs after approximately 19-hour stimulation, obtained from a patient who received antiretroviral therapy. The TCR comes from an adult man with HIV who was CMV-seropositive. The CDR3 is CASSDRGSYTEAFF. In nucleotides, the CDR3 is TGTGCCAGCAGTGATCGAGGGAGTTACACTGAAGCTTTCTTT.